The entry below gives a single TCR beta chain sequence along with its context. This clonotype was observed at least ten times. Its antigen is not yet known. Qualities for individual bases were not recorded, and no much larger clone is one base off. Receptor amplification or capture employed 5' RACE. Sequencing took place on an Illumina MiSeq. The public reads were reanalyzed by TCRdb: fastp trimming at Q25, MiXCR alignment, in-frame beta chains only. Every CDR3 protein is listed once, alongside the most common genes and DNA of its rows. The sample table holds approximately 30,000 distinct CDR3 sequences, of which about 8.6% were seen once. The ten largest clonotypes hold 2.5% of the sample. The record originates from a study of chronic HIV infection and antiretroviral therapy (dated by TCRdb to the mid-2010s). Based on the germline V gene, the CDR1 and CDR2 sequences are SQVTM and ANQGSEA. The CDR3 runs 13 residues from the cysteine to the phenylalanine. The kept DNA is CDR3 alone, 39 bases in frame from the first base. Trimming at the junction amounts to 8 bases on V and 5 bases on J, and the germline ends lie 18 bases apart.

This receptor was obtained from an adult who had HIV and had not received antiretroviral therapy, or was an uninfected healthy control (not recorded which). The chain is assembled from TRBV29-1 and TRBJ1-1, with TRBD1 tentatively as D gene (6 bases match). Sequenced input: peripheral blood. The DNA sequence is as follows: TGCAGCACTTGGGGGGCAGGGGAAACTGAAGCTTTCTTT. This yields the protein CSTWGAGETEAFF. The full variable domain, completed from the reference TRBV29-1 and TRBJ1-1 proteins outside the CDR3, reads SAVISQKPSRDICQRGTSLTIQCQVDSQVTMMFWYRQQPGQSLTLIATANQGSEATYESGFVIDKFPISRPNLTFSTLTVSNMSPEDSSIYLCSTWGAGETEAFFGQGTRLTVV.